The 11 T cell receptor beta chains reported below all come from one sample, sequenced in a study of HIV-infected children after antiretroviral therapy interruption. Specified treatment: PENTA 11 planned treatment interruption arm or continuous ART arm. RNA-based 3' RACE libraries used unique molecular identifiers. TCRdb ran MiXCR on the 3' RACE reads and lists one entry per CDR3 protein. The sample consists of approximately 15,000 distinct CDR3 sequences, around 3.5% of them appearing once. Sequencing used CD45RO+ CD8+ T cells from PBMCs, pooled from several time points, obtained from a donor given antiretroviral therapy, either interrupted or continuous. Subset of the sample: memory CD8+ CD45RO+ CD45RA- T cells. The receptor set was obtained from a pool of human donors with HIV.

The sample holds many counts of this clonotype. The chain carries TRBV20-1 and TRBJ2-5, with TRBD1 matching over 8 bases. This CDR3 region has 16 residues. After removal of 1 base from V and 4 bases from J, the junction contained 11 bases not matched to a gene. CDR1 and CDR2 from the germline V gene are DFQATT and SNEGSKA (reference sequence). CDR3 DNA sequence: TGCAGTGCTAGAGGAGGGCCAGGGGGCGAGTTAGAGACCCAGTACTTC. It encodes CSARGGPGGELETQYF.

The chain uses TRBV6-5 and TRBJ2-7, with 9 bases aligning to TRBD2. The germline V gene encodes CDR1 MNHEY and CDR2 SVGAGI. The CDR3 is made up of 13 amino acids. The V gene end was trimmed by 4 bases and the J gene end by 4 bases; junction bases not matched to a gene: 2. Here the CDR3 DNA reads TGTGCCAGCAGTTTTAGCGGGGGTTACGAGCAGTACTTC. This codes for CASSFSGGYEQYF.

This clonotype appeared many times. The rearrangement uses TRBV20-1 and TRBJ1-1; TRBD1 aligns across 8 bases. Trimming at V came to 3 bases and at J to 5 bases, leaving 2 bases not matched to a gene. The germline gives CDR1 DFQATT, CDR2 SNEGSKA (reference sequence). CDR3 size: 12 residues. The CDR3 DNA reads TGCAGTGCTAGGACAGGGGAGACTGAAGCTTTCTTT. Encoded protein: CSARTGETEAFF.

In its sample, this clonotype was seen many times. V gene TRBV6-5 combines with J gene TRBJ2-1, with unresolved D. CDR3 length: 15 amino acids. Looked up from germline, CDR1 is MNHEY and CDR2 is SVGAGI. Trimming took off 7 bases at V and 1 base at J, with 14 bases between the two ends. CDR3 sequence: CASTRSSGSYNEQFF. Written as DNA, the CDR3 is TGTGCCAGCACCAGGAGTTCGGGTTCCTACAATGAGCAGTTCTTC.

There are many counts of this clonotype. The rearrangement uses TRBV7-9 and TRBJ1-4, with 10 bases that match TRBD1. This CDR3 has 17 residues. The V gene's germline CDR1 is SEHNR and CDR2 FQNEAQ (reference sequence). Losses at the gene ends were 6 bases for V and 4 bases for J; bases not matched to a gene: 11. This CDR3 is CASSLTGTGDFNEKLFF. The DNA of the CDR3 is TGTGCCAGCAGTCTTACCGGGACAGGGGACTTTAATGAAAAACTGTTTTTT.

There are many counts of this clonotype. V and J are TRBV2 and TRBJ2-1, with 9 bases fitting TRBD1. The CDR3 runs to 13 residues. The ends lost 7 bases at V and 9 bases at J; junction bases unmatched: 7. Germline V gives CDR1 SNHLY, CDR2 FYNNEI. The CDR3 protein is CASNPTGGSEQFF. The CDR3 DNA follows: TGTGCCAGCAATCCGACAGGGGGGAGTGAGCAGTTCTTC.

Only a few counts were recorded for this clonotype. This chain uses TRBV23-1 with TRBJ1-5; 9 positions agree with TRBD1. TRBV23-1 is an open reading frame whose function is uncertain. This CDR3 is built from 17 residues. V shed 4 bases and J 4 bases; nucleotides not matched to a gene: 11. The CDR3 DNA reads as TGCGCCAGCAGTCTTTACCCCCGGGACAGGGCGAATCAGCCCCAGCATTTT. Protein sequence: CASSLYPRDRANQPQHF.

This clonotype is deemed medium-sized. The rearrangement uses TRBV20-1 and TRBJ2-7, with no clear D. This CDR3 comprises 12 residues. V was pared by 6 bases and J by 7 bases, with 16 bases between. CDR1 and CDR2 from the germline V gene are DFQATT and SNEGSKA (reference sequence). Here the CDR3 DNA reads TGCAGTGCGCGTTCTGATTTGAGGGAGCAGTACTTC. This codes for CSARSDLREQYF.

This clonotype came up a few times. CDR3 sequence: CASSLGQGAVYGYTF. In DNA form, the CDR3 reads TGTGCCAGCAGTTTAGGGCAGGGGGCGGTCTATGGCTACACCTTC. The chain links TRBV27 to TRBJ1-2; 8 positions agree with TRBD1. Germline values: CDR1 MNHEY, CDR2 SMNVEV (reference sequence). This CDR3 contains 15 residues. V lost 2 bases to trimming and J lost 4 bases; unmatched junction nucleotides: 6.

This clonotype was found many times. The V and J genes are TRBV12-3 or TRBV12-4 and TRBJ2-5, with 8 bases lining up with TRBD1. There are 14 residues in the CDR3. The ends lost 6 bases at V and 4 bases at J; junction bases unmatched: 7. CDR3 protein: CASSKGQVGETQYF. The CDR3 DNA reads as TGTGCCAGCAGCAAGGGACAGGTGGGAGAGACCCAGTACTTC.

This clonotype showed up many times. The chain employs TRBV28 and TRBJ2-3; 11 nucleotides align to TRBD2. V trimming: 6 bases; J trimming: 6 bases; junction bases outside the gene matches: 8. CDR3 length: 15 residues. The germline V gene has CDR1 MDHEN and CDR2 SYDVKM. The CDR3 reads CASSPIAGGFDTQYF. The CDR3 coding sequence is TGTGCCAGCAGCCCCATAGCGGGGGGGTTCGATACGCAGTATTTT.